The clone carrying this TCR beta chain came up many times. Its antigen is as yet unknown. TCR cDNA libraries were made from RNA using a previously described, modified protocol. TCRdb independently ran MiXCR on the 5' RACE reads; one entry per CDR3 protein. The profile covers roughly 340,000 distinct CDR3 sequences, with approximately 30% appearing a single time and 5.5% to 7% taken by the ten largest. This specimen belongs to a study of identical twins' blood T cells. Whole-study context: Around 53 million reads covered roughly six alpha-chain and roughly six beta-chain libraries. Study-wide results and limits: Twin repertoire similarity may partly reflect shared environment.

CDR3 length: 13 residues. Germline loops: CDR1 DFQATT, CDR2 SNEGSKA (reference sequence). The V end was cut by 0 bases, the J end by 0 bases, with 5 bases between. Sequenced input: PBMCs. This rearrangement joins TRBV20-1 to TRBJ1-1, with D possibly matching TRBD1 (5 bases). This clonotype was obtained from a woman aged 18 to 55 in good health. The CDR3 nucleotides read TGCAGTGCTAGAGAGGGACTGAACACTGAAGCTTTCTTT. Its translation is CSAREGLNTEAFF.